The sequence of this T cell receptor beta chain was determined in a study of T cell responses to AZD1222 COVID-19 vaccine. Note on this clone: Its antigen is not identified.

Combined were second doses at about 4 or about 12 weeks. Assay used: immunoSEQ multiplex PCR; TCRdb lists only in-frame clones, some missing. The table has tens of thousands of clones, 88% seen once. The study's findings and limits: Baseline seropositivity occurred in only a handful of AZD1222 recipients.

The input for sequencing was peripheral blood, taken 28 days after the second AZD1222 dose. This TCR was sampled from an adult who received the AZD1222 COVID-19 vaccine.

The CDR3 DNA reads as TGTGCCAGCAGTTTAACAGGGGTATATGGCTACACCTTC. Its translation: CASSLTGVYGYTF. The chain is built from TRBV28 and TRBJ1-2, with 7 bases identical to TRBD1. The germline gives CDR1 MDHEN, CDR2 SYDVKM. CDR3 length: 13 amino acids. Trimming at V came to 2 bases and at J to 5 bases, leaving 2 bases not matched to a gene.